The clone carrying this TCR beta chain was picked up a small number of times. As yet, its antigen is unknown. No treatment of any kind had been given to any patient before thyroid surgery. The sample comes from a study of metastatic and nonmetastatic thyroid tumors. Findings of the study overall: Relative to benign nodules, malignant thyroid tumors were reportedly characterized by significantly elevated TCR beta diversity in blood and tumor.

TCRdb recomputed clones from the PCR reads via MiXCR. The repertoire holds around 18,000 clones, with 34% as singletons. Trimming left V 5 bases short and J 3 bases short, with 11 bases between. Germline CDR1 is SGHTA and CDR2 is FQGTGA. The CDR3 runs to 13 residues. V gene TRBV7-3 combines with J gene TRBJ2-7; no reliable D call. This sequence was found in a female donor with papillary thyroid cancer or a benign thyroid nodule (not recorded which). Some clones in this sample may be carry-over from other donors' samples. Sequencing was carried out using tumor tissue. The CDR3 nucleotides are TGTGCCAGCAGCCTATCCTCCAGCTACGAGCAGTACTTC. Protein: CASSLSSSYEQYF. Combining the CDR3 with reference TRBV7-3 and TRBJ2-7 gives the whole variable domain GAGVSQTPSNKVTEKGKYVELRCDPISGHTALYWYRQSLGQGPEFLIYFQGTGAADDSGLPNDRFFAVRPEGSVSTLKIQRTERGDSAVYLCASSLSSSYEQYFGPGTRLTVT.